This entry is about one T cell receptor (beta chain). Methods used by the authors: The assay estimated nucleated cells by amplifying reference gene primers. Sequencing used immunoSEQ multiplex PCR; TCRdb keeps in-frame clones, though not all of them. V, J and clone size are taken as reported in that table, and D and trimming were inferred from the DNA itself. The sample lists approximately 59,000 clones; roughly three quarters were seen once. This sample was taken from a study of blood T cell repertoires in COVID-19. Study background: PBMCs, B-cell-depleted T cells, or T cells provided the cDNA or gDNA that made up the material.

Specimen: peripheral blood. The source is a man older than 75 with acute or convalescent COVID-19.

The CDR3 DNA sequence: TGTGCCAGCAGCTTAAAACTGGGCGAGCTGTTTTTT. Residues: CASSLKLGELFF. The chain links TRBV7-3 to TRBJ2-2; D call uncertain. V was cut by 1 base and J by 11 bases, with 8 bases left in between. Germline V gene data show CDR1 as SGHTA and CDR2 as FQGTGA. CDR3 length: 12 amino acids.